This TCR beta chain is drawn from a study of blood T cell repertoires in COVID-19. Trimming left V 1 base short and J 4 bases short, with 12 bases between. Germline values: CDR1 LGHDT, CDR2 YNNKEL (reference sequence). The CDR3 is 15 amino acids. Generated by immunoSEQ multiplex PCR, the TCRdb table keeps only in-frame clones and is missing some. The table records under 400,000 clones, 88% of them present only once. Seattle researchers signed up patients amid active infection and tracked them longitudinally. This TCR came from a woman in her thirties with COVID-19, enrolled during active disease. Sequencing was performed on peripheral blood. The chain combines TRBV3-1 (or the pseudogene TRBV3-2) with TRBJ2-3; D gene unclear. CDR3 in amino acids: CASSQGPSFSDTQYF. The CDR3 DNA sequence: TGTGCCAGCAGCCAAGGTCCTAGTTTTTCAGATACGCAGTATTTT.